The following is a T cell receptor (beta chain) sequence with its context. Its cognate antigen is unknown. The data belong to a study of T cell repertoires in cytomegalovirus infection. Across the study: Selection of CMV epitopes for the study included recently identified HLA-C-restricted and well-studied HLA-B-restricted ones. Carrying CMV and the relevant HLA type showed in public TCR beta signatures.

V gave up 7 bases and J gave up 4 bases, with 13 bases separating them. The CDR3 runs to 13 residues. TCRdb reanalysed the reads using MiXCR and keeps one entry per CDR3 protein. The data hold over 100,000 distinct CDR3 sequences, with roughly 30% observed a single time. The V and J genes are TRBV12-3 or TRBV12-4 and TRBJ1-2; D unresolved. This TCR was sampled from a human donor in good health (CMV status not recorded). Some clones in this sample may be carry-over from other donors' samples. The material sequenced was CD8+ T cells from cultured PBMCs, taken from culture after CMV antigen stimulation. The CDR3 nucleotides are TGTGCCAGCACCGAATGGGCGCCCTATGGCTACACCTTC. Its translation: CASTEWAPYGYTF.